This TCR beta chain was recorded in a study of blood T cell repertoires in COVID-19. A note on this clone: Other DNA sequences in this sample translate to the same CDR3.

Ages ranged from roughly 18 to 95 years, with residence in approximately 25 US areas. All recovered Cohort 3 donors got two negative PCRs, got clearance, or saw symptom resolution. The CDR3 is made up of 14 amino acids. Germline V lookup: CDR1 MDHEN, CDR2 SYDVKM. Trimming shortened V by 5 bases and J by 1 base, and 11 bases separated the two germline ends. This table comes from immunoSEQ multiplex PCR, and its TCRdb copy is limited to in-frame clones, with some not included. This table holds roughly 170,000 clones, more than 65% found once. This TCR was sampled from a man between 60 and 75 years old who had recovered from COVID-19. The chain has TRBV28 and TRBJ1-1; perhaps TRBD1 as D (6 bases). Material: PBMCs or T cells enriched from blood (not recorded which). The CDR3 loop is CASSPRGSNTEAFF. The CDR3 DNA follows: TGTGCCAGCAGTCCCAGGGGCTCGAACACTGAAGCTTTCTTT.